This T cell receptor beta chain originates from a study of OX40 agonist ivuxolimab in advanced cancers. The table came from immunoSEQ multiplex PCR; TCRdb's copy has only in-frame clones and leaves some out. The sample shows nearly 70,000 clones, under 90% of them seen only once. The J segment lost 8 bases and the V segment lost 6 bases, leaving 5 bases of the junction unmatched. The germline V gene has CDR1 MDHEN and CDR2 SYDVKM. The CDR3 consists of 13 residues. The specimen was CD4+ or CD8+ T cells sorted from blood, collected in a trial of the OX40 agonist ivuxolimab. This TCR came from an adult with an advanced solid tumor such as melanoma, head and neck, liver or kidney cancer. The genes are TRBV28 and TRBJ1-5; 9 bases line up with TRBD1. The CDR3 bases are TGTGCCAGCAGACAGGGGGCGGTAAAGCCCCAGCATTTT. It specifies CASRQGAVKPQHF.